This TCR beta chain came from a study of T cell repertoires in cytomegalovirus infection. Study background: Public TCR beta signature analysis indicated the presence of both CMV infection and matching HLA type.

Study results and caveats: The ex vivo response showed dominance by HLA-C-restricted CMV-specific TCR beta clonotypes. Frequencies of public TCR beta families were cumulated, and this identified carriers of CMV plus the relevant HLA.

Germline V gene lookup returns CDR1 MNHEY and CDR2 SVGEGT. This CDR3 is built from 14 residues. On this clonotype: Its antigen is not known. At one end, the junction sequence differs from germline, possibly due to a read error.

From the reads, TCRdb called clonotypes with MiXCR, one entry per CDR3 protein. The table shows 830,000 or so distinct CDR3 sequences, with 30% to 35% occurring only once. The sequencing here drew on cultured CD8+ T cells from PBMCs, taken from culture after CMV antigen stimulation. The chain employs TRBV6-2 or TRBV6-3 and TRBJ1-1, with TRBD1 matching over 7 bases. This TCR was sampled from a human donor in good health (CMV status not recorded). Some clones in this sample may be carry-over from other donors' samples. The CDR3 spells CVSSNRDRLTEAFF. The DNA of the CDR3 is TGTGTCAGCAGTAACCGGGACAGACTCACTGAAGCTTTCTTT.